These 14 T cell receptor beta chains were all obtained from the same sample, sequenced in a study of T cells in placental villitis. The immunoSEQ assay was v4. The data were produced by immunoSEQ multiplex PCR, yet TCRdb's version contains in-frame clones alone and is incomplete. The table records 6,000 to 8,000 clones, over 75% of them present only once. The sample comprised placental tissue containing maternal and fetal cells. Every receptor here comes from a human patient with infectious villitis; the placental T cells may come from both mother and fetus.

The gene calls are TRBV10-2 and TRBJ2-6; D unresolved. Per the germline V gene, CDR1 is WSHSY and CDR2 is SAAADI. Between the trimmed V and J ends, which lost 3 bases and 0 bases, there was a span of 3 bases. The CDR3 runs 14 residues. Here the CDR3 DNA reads TGCGCCAGCAGTGATGGCTCTGGGGCCAACGTCCTGACTTTC. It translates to CASSDGSGANVLTF.

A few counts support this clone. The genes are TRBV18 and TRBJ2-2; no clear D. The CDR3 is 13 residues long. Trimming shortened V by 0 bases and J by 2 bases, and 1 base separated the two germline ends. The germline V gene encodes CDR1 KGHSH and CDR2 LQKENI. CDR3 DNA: TGTGCCAGCTCACCACCAAACACCGGGGAGCTGTTTTTT. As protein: CASSPPNTGELFF.

The CDR3 DNA reads as TGTGCCAGCAGCCTCTACAATGAGCAGTTCTTC. It yields the protein CASSLYNEQFF. The V call is TRBV2, the J call TRBJ2-1; D gene ambiguous. CDR1 is SNHLY, CDR2 FYNNEI, per germline. The CDR3 length is 11 residues. Trimming removed 6 bases at V and 3 bases at J, with 3 bases between.

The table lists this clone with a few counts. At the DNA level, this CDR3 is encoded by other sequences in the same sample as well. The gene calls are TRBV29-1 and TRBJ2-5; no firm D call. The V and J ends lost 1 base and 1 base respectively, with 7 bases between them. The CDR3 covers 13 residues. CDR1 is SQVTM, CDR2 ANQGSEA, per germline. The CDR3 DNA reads TGCAGCGTTGAAGGGGCAGTCCAAGAGACCCAGTACTTC. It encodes CSVEGAVQETQYF.

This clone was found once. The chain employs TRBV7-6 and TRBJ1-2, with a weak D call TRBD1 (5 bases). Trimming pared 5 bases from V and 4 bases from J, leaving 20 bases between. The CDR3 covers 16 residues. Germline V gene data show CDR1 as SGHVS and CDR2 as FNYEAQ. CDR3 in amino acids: CASSPHGWGSLYGYTF. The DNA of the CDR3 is TGTGCCAGCAGCCCTCACGGGTGGGGCAGTCTCTATGGCTACACCTTC.

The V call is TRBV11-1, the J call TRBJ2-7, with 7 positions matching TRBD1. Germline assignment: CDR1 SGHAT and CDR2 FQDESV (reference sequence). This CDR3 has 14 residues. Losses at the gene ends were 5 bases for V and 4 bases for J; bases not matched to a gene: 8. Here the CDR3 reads CASSGRQGTYEQYF. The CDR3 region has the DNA TGTGCCAGCAGCGGACGACAGGGAACATACGAGCAGTACTTC.

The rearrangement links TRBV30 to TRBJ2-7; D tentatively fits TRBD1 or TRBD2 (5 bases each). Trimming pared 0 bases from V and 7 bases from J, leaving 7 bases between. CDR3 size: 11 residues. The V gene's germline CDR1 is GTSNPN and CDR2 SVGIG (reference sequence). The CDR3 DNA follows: TGTGCCTGGAGTGTTTGGGGGGAGCAGTACTTC. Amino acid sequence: CAWSVWGEQYF.

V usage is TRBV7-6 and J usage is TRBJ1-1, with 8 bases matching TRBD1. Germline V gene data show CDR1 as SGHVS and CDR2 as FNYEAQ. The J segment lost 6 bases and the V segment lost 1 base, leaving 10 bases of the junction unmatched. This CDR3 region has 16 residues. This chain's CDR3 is CASSLGPSDRGPEAFF. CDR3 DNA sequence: TGTGCCAGCAGCTTAGGACCCTCCGACAGGGGCCCTGAAGCTTTCTTT.

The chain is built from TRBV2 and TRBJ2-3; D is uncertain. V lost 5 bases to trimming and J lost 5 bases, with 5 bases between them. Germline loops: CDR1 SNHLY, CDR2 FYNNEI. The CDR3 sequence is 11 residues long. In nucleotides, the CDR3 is TGTGCCAGCAGTTTCCAAGATACGCAGTATTTT. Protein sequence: CASSFQDTQYF.

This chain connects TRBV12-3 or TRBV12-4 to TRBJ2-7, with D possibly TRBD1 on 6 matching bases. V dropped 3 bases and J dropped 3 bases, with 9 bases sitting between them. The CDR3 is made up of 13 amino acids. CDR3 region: CASSLGAFYEQYF. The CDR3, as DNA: TGTGCCAGCAGTTTGGGGGCCTTCTACGAGCAGTACTTC.

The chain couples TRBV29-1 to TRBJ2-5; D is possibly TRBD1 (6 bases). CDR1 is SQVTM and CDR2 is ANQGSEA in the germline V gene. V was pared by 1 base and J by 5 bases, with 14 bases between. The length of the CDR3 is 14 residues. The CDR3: CSVEAEQGRETQYF. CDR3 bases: TGCAGCGTTGAAGCGGAGCAGGGGCGGGAGACCCAGTACTTC.

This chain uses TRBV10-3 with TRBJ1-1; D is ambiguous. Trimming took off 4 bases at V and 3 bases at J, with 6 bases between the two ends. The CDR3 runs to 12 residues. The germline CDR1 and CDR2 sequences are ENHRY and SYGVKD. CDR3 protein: CAISGQDTEAFF. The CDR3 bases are TGTGCCATCAGTGGGCAGGACACTGAAGCTTTCTTT.

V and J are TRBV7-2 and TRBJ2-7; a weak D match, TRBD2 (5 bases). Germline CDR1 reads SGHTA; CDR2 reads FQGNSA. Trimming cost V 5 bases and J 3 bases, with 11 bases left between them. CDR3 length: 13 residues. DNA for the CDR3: TGTGCCAGCAGCCGGCAACTAGTCTACGAGCAGTACTTC. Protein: CASSRQLVYEQYF.

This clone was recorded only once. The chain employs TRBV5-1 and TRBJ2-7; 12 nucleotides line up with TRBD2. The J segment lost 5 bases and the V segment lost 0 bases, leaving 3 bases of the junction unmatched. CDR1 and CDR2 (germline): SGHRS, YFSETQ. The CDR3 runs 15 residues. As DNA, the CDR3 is TGCGCCAGCAGCTTGGGGACTAGCGGGGTCCACGAGCAGTACTTC. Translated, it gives CASSLGTSGVHEQYF.